This entry features one T cell receptor (beta chain) sequence. Its antigen remains unknown. The data stem from a study of T cell responses to AZD1222 COVID-19 vaccine. General study results and limits: Spike-specific TCR breadth and depth rose after two AZD1222 doses. Samples come after the peak T cell response, not at day 14. Targets within unmutated variant regions were reportedly found for nearly half of spike-specific TCRs. Most donors were white British and more were female, and clonal diversity was possibly underestimated.

The CDR3 consists of 17 residues. Germline V gives CDR1 MRHNA, CDR2 SNTAGT. V gave up 2 bases and J gave up 2 bases, with 15 bases separating them. Here immunoSEQ multiplex PCR was the method, and the copy in TCRdb shows in-frame clones only, minus some. Of 86,000 or so clones in the sample, just over 85% were seen once. This chain uses TRBV6-4 with TRBJ2-2; TRBD1 or TRBD2 may be the D gene (5 bases each). The receptor was isolated from an adult who received the AZD1222 COVID-19 vaccine. This sample comprised peripheral blood, obtained 28 days after the second AZD1222 dose. The CDR3 nucleotides are TGTGCCAGCAGTGACGGGGGTGGGACGGACAACACCGGGGAGCTGTTTTTT. It translates to CASSDGGGTDNTGELFF.